This TCR beta chain was found in a study of cytomegalovirus exposure and HLA in healthy donors (TCRdb year 2017). About the full investigation: An earlier analysis of several hundred of the donors reported 276 Gb of sequence data and around 120 million unique TCR beta sequences obtained from about 200 million T cells. About 280 gigabases of sequencing data and 70 million to 100 million unique TCR sequences made up an early release that covered approximately 650 HLA-typed donors. Of the roughly 400 genotyped donors, approximately 83% fell in the genetic ancestry cluster associated with self-reported Caucasian donors. The study aimed to test whether signatures of past pathogen exposure could be identified by cataloging public T cell receptors. The study profiled the T cell repertoires of more than 500 subjects by immunosequencing and related them to cytomegalovirus serostatus. In addition to the first cohort of roughly 670 subjects, a separate validation cohort of 130 or so different subjects was used. To predict cytomegalovirus infection status, the study brought together high-throughput TCR immunosequencing, statistical association of individual TCRs with disease status, and machine learning. In a later analysis, previously published TCR beta repertoires from roughly 710 donors were re-analyzed and high-resolution HLA genotyping was added so that TCR occurrence patterns could be studied. Rather than using new phenotypic data, the later analysis identified candidate immune exposures from TCR beta sequences and from how often those sequences occurred across donors. To decide whether each TCR beta V gene segment behaved as functional or pseudogenic, an earlier analysis of some 570 of the donors relied on high-throughput TCR beta sequencing. Donor age, sex, ethnicity and CMV serostatus were compiled together with the repertoire data. A later genetic analysis took genome-wide SNP genotypes for about three fifths of the 666 donors and used that subset as a discovery cohort. Every discovery cohort repertoire had been produced on one sequencing platform. HLA typing covered class I and class II loci at four-digit resolution. Typing coverage varied by locus: roughly 629-640 donors for A, B, C, DRB1 and DQB1; approximately 520 for DQA1; over 600 for DPA1; around 490 for DPB1. Because of strong linkage in the cohort, roughly five DR-DQ haplotypes were treated as single units for association and clustering. Across some 400 genotyped donors of the cohort, an average of about 220,000 unique TCR beta nucleotide sequences per donor were sequenced, and approximately 17% of those sequences were non-productive.

The library was made by the immunoSEQ multiplex PCR assay. A mixture of 60 forward primers for TCR Vbeta segments and 13 reverse primers for TCR Jbeta segments was used in the multiplex PCR. The CDR3 region of rearranged TCR beta genes was amplified from genomic DNA with a multiplex PCR assay. On the Illumina HiSeq System, the amplified TCR beta libraries were sequenced as 87-base-pair reads. As for the authors' bioinformatics: A later analysis counted 75 million to 100 million unique TCR beta chains across the 650 to 800 repertoires, and 10 million to 11 million of these chains were shared by at least two donors. Raw reads were error-corrected and collapsed into unique sequences by a nearest-neighbor algorithm in which closely related sequences were merged to remove PCR and sequencing errors. CDR3 sequences were aligned to IMGT reference sequences to assign V, D and J gene segments. For a sequence to be retained, a match of at least six nucleotides to both a V gene segment and a J gene segment was required. Rearrangements were called productive when the CDR3 lacked stop codons and stayed in frame with V and J; all others were non-productive. CDR3 was defined according to IMGT convention as the region running from the second conserved V-encoded cysteine to the conserved J-encoded phenylalanine. The earlier analysis of 450 to 750 of the donors excluded any sequence lacking an unambiguous match to a single V gene segment. An earlier analysis of fewer than 650 of the donors classified V segments as functional when productive rearrangements were above 56.7% and as segregating when the standard deviation between donors was above 5%. A statistical classification framework was built for diagnosing cytomegalovirus status from the catalog of TCR beta chain sequences. In a later analysis, TCR nucleotide sequences were compared against IMGT/GENE-DB human TR gene sequences so that V and J genes could be assigned. The TCRdist pipeline was used in a later analysis to assign CDR3 sequences and most-parsimonious VDJ recombination scenarios. In a later analysis, each TCR beta chain was defined by its CDR3 amino acid sequence together with its V-gene family, and reads lacking a unique V-gene family were excluded. To address suspected cross-contamination and a sequencing artifact, a later analysis removed 592 highly shared, low-generation-probability nucleotide sequences. In a later analysis, a clonal expansion index for each public chain was calculated from normalized within-repertoire ranks of inferred template counts. In a later analysis, generation probabilities were computed using a VDJ recombination model fitted to out-of-frame rearrangements, and the results were checked against IGoR. Hypergeometric tests were used in a later analysis to score TCR-TCR, TCR-HLA and TCR-CMV co-occurrence, with a repertoire-size bias correction applied to the TCR pairs. False discovery rates were estimated in a later analysis by permuting HLA or CMV assignments 20 times. A later analysis grouped co-occurring TCRs with DBSCAN, adding TCRdist sequence similarity when clustering within HLA-allele-positive subsets. Repertoires with fewer than 30,000 or more than 120,000 public chains were left out of co-occurrence clustering, as were four to six repertoires with anomalous nucleotide sharing. TCRdb re-hosts the immuneACCESS table, in-frame sequences only. Its copies lack some clones; in the studies checked, an unresolved V gene accounts for under half of them, and the cause for the rest is not known. The DNA gave D and trimming, while V, J and clone size come from that table. The sample records about 160,000 clones, about four fifths of which are singletons. 1.5% of the sample is taken by the ten largest.

Summary of the overall study and its limitations: At a false discovery rate of 0.05, a later analysis linked around 15,000 TCR beta sequences to specific HLA alleles. An association between a missense DCLRE1C variant and V-gene and J-gene trimming of TCR beta chains was found in a later genetic analysis and replicated in an independent cohort. While some public TCRs were present in many individuals, most TCR sequences turned up only very rarely across donors. The sequencing pipeline was judged likely to have produced a cluster of highly shared sequence variants as a technical artifact. A few of the identified cytomegalovirus-associated TCR beta chains were confirmed in vitro to be specific for cytomegalovirus antigens. Correlated functional status among segregating V segments might be attributable to linkage disequilibrium, but an unknown experimental factor could not be ruled out. A later analysis found that HLA-associated TCR beta chains were more clonally expanded and had lower generation probabilities than equally common non-associated chains. HLA typing was unavailable for some donors at each locus, so association tests used only the typed subset. Seventeen rarely observed V segments, including chromosome 9 orphons, were excluded from the earlier analysis of 550 to 700 of the donors because counts were too low. A further reported finding was that TCR beta sequences accurately predicted the HLA-A and HLA-B alleles for most subjects in the first cohort. According to a later genetic analysis, donors in an Asian-associated ancestry cluster had fewer N-insertions in productive TCRs than the approximately 650-donor mean. The authors suggested that the approach could potentially be extended to other disease states and immunological phenotypes. Broadly in line with IMGT annotations, most TCR beta V segments showed up in productive rearrangements about 90% or about 30% of the time in an earlier analysis of around 550 of the donors. According to a later analysis, parvovirus B19, influenza, CMV and Epstein-Barr virus appeared linked to several top co-occurrence clusters. In a later analysis, TCR association rates were found to vary across HLA loci, with the most associated TCRs seen for DRB1 alleles and the fewest for HLA-C alleles. Only TCR beta chains were sequenced in this cohort, and the absence of alpha or paired-chain data limited detectable features. In a later analysis, most CMV-associated TCR beta chains were found to appear HLA-restricted, with HLA associations seemingly driven largely by CMV exposure. When HLA alleles, especially DR and DQ, strongly co-occurred, attributing TCR associations to individual alleles was difficult. The study listed 150 to 200 TCR beta chains as associated with cytomegalovirus. Cytomegalovirus status was reported to be diagnosed by the classifier with high specificity and sensitivity in both the original and validation cohorts. For the cohort, immune exposure information was limited to CMV serostatus. Presence/absence analyses assumed roughly uniform sequencing depth across donors, an assumption that may not hold.

With regard to this clone: What antigen it recognizes has not been identified. Base quality data are lacking; no much larger clone is found one base away.

The cohort consisted of approximately 690 healthy bone marrow donors. All cohort members were sampled while nominally healthy, although unrecorded immune exposures were likely present. The donor tested CMV seropositive and was one of the 289 seropositive cohort members. Each donor provided a peripheral blood sample, and peripheral blood mononuclear cells were used for TCR beta sequencing. The Qiagen DNeasy Blood Extraction Kit was used to extract genomic DNA from the blood cell samples. The TCR comes from a girl between 5 and 17 years old in good health and CMV-seropositive. Sequences were obtained from PBMCs.

The CDR3 region: CASSPFGGGLNTEAFF. The nucleotide sequence reads as follows: TGTGCCAGCTCACCATTTGGCGGGGGACTGAACACTGAAGCTTTCTTT. The V and J genes are TRBV18 and TRBJ1-1, and perhaps TRBD1 as D gene, on 5 matching bases. The CDR3 measures 16 amino acids from cysteine to phenylalanine. Only CDR3 DNA is held: 48 bases, read in frame from base 1. The germline V gene provides CDR1 KGHSH and CDR2 LQKENI. Trimming at the junction amounts to 2 bases on V and 0 bases on J, and the germline ends lie 13 bases apart.